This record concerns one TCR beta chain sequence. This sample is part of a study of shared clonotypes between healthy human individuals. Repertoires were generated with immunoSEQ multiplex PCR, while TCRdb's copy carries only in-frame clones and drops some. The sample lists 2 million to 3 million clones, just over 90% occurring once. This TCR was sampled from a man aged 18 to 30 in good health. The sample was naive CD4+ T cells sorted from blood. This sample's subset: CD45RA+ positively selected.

The CDR3: CASSLIRDRDNSPLHF. The CDR3 DNA follows: TGTGCCAGCAGCTTAATCCGGGACAGAGATAATTCACCCCTCCACTTT. This chain uses TRBV7-9 with TRBJ1-6, with 7 nucleotides matching TRBD1. CDR1 and CDR2 (germline): SEHNR, FQNEAQ (reference sequence). The V gene end was trimmed by 2 bases and the J gene end by 5 bases; junction bases not matched to a gene: 6. This CDR3 has 16 residues.